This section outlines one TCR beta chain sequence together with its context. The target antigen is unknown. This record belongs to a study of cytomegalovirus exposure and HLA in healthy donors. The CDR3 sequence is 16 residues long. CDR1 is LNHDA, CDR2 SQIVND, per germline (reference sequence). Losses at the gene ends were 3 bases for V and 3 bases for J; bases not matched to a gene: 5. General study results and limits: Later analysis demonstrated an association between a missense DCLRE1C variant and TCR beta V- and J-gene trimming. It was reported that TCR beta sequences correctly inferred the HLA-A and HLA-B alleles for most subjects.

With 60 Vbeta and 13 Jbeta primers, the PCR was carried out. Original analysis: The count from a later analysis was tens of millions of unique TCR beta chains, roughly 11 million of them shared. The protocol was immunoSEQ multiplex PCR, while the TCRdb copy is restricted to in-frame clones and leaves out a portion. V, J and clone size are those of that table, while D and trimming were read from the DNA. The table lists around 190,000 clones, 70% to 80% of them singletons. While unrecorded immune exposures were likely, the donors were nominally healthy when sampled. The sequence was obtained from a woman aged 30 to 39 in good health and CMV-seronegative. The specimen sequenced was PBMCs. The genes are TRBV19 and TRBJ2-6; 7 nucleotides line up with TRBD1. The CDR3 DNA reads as TGTGCCAGTAGTATGTCCAGGGGGTATGGGGCCAACGTCCTGACTTTC. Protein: CASSMSRGYGANVLTF. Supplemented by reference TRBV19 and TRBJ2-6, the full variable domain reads DGGITQSPKYLFRKEGQNVTLSCEQNLNHDAMYWYRQDPGQGLRLIYYSQIVNDFQKGDIAEGYSVSREKKESFPLTVTSAQKNPTAFYLCASSMSRGYGANVLTFGAGSRLTVL.